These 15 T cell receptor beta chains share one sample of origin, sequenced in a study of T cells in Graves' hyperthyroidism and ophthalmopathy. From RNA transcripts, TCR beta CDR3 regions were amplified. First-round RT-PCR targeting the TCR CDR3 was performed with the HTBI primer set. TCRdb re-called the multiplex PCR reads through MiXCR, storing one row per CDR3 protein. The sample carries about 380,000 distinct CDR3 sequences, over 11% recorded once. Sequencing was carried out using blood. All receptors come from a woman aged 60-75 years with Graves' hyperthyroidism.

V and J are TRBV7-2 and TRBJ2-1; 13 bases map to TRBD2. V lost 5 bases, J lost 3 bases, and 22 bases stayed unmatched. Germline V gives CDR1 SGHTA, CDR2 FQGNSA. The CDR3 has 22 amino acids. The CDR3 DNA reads TGTGCCAGCAGCCCTCTTTGGGAAGGACTAGCGGGAGAGGTACGGGACTACAATGAGCAGTTCTTC. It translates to CASSPLWEGLAGEVRDYNEQFF.

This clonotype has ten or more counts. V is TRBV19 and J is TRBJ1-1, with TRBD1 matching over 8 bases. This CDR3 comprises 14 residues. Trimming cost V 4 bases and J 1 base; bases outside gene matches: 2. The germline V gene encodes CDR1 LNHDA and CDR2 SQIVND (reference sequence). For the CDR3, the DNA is TGTGCCAGTAGTACCGGGACAGGGAACACTGAAGCTTTCTTT. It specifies CASSTGTGNTEAFF.

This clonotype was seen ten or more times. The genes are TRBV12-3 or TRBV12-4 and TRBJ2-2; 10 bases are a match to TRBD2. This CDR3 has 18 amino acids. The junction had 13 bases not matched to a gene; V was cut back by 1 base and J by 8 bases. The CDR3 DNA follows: TGTGCCAGCAGTTTAGACGGCGGGGCTAGCGGGAGCTCGGGGGAGCTGTTTTTT. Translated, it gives CASSLDGGASGSSGELFF.

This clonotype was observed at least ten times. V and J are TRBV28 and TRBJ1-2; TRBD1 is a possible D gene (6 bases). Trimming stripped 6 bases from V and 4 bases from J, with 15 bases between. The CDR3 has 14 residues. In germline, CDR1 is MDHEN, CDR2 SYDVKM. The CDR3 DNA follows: TGTGCCAGCAGACAGGCAGGGGTCATCTATGGCTACACCTTC. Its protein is CASRQAGVIYGYTF.

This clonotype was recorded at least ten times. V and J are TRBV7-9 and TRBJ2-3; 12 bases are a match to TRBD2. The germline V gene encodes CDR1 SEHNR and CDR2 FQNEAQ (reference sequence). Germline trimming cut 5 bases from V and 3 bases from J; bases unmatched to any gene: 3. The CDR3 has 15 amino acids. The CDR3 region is CASSLTSGRTDTQYF. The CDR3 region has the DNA TGTGCCAGCAGCCTGACTAGCGGGAGAACAGATACGCAGTATTTT.

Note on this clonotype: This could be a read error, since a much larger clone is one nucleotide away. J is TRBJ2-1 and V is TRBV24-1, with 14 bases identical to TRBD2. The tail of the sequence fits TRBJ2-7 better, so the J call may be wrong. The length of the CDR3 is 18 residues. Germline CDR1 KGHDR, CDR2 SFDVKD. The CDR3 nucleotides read TGTGCCACCAGTGATTTGCCGGGACTAGCGGGAGCTTACAATGAGCAGTACTTC. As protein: CATSDLPGLAGAYNEQYF.

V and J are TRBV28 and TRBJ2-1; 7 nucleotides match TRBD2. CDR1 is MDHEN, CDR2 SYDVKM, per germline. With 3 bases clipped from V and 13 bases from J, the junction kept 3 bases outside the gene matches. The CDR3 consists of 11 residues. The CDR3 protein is CASSFAGAQFF. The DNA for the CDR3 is TGTGCCAGCAGTTTCGCGGGAGCTCAGTTCTTC. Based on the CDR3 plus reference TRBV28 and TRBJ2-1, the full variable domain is DVKVTQSSRYLVKRTGEKVFLECVQDMDHENMFWYRQDPGLGLRLIYFSYDVKMKEKGDIPEGYSVSREKKERFSLILESASTNQTSMYLCASSFAGAQFFGPGTRLTVL.

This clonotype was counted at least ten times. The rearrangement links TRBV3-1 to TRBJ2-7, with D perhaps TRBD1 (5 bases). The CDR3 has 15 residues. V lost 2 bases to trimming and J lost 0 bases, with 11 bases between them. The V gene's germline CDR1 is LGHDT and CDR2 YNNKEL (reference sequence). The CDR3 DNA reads TGTGCCAGCAGCCAACGCTCGCAGGGCTCCTACGAGCAGTACTTC. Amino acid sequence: CASSQRSQGSYEQYF.

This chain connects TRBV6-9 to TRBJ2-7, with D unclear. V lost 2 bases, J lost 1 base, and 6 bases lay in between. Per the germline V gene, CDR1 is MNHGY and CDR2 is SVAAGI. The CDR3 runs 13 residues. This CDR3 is CASSYRASYEQYF. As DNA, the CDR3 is TGTGCCAGCAGTTATCGAGCGTCCTACGAGCAGTACTTC.

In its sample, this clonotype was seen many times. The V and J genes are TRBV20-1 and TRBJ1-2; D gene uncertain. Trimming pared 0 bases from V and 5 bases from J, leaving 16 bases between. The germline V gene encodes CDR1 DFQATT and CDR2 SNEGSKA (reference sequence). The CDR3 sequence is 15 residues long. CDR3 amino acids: CSARDPRHSMYGYTF. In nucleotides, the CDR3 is TGCAGTGCTAGAGATCCTAGGCACAGCATGTATGGCTACACCTTC.

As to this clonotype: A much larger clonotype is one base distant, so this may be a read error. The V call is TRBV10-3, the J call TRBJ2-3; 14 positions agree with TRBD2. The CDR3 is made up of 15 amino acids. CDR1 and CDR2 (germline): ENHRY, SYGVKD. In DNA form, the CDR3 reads TGTGTCATCAGTTCGACTAGCGGGAGGGCCCATACGCAGTATTTT. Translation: CVISSTSGRAHTQYF.

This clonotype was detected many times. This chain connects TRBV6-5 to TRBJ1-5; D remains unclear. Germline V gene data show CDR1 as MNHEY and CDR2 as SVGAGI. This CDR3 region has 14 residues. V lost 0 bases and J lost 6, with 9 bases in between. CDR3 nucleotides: TGTGCCAGCAGTTACTCAGGAGCAAGTCAGCCCCAGCATTTT. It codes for CASSYSGASQPQHF.

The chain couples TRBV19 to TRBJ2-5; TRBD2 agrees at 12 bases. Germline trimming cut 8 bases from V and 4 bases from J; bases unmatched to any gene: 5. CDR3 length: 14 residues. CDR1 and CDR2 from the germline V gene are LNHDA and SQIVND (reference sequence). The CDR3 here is CASGLAGGRETQYF. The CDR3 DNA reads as TGTGCCAGTGGGCTAGCGGGAGGGCGAGAGACCCAGTACTTC.

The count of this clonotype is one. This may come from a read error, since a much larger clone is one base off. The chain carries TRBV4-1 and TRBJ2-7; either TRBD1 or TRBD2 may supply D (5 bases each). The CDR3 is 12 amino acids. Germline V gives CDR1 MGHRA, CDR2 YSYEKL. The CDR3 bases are TGCGCCGGCAGCGGACAAGGAAACGAGCAGTACTTC. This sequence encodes CAGSGQGNEQYF.

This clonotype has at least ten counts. CDR3 region: CSARFQGGTGSEKLFF. As DNA, the CDR3 is TGCAGTGCTAGATTTCAAGGAGGGACAGGGAGTGAAAAACTGTTTTTT. The V and J genes are TRBV20-1 and TRBJ1-4, with 9 bases fitting TRBD1. The V and J ends lost 2 bases and 7 bases, in that order; junction bases with no gene match: 11. CDR1 and CDR2 (germline): DFQATT, SNEGSKA (reference sequence). This CDR3 spans 16 amino acids.